Given below is one T cell receptor beta chain in context. Its antigen is not identified. Repertoires were generated with immunoSEQ multiplex PCR, while TCRdb's copy carries only in-frame clones and drops some. The sample records around 25,000 clones, approximately 90% being singletons. These data belong to a study of PD-L1 blockade in urothelial cancer. Across the study: Of 29 patients, just under 26 were males with bladder-origin urothelial cancer. Blood drawn 3 weeks (second dose) and 6 weeks after treatment start was analyzed. General study results and limits: Durable-benefit patients had greater expansion of tumor-associated blood clones at 3 weeks.

V lost 4 bases, J lost 5 bases, and 7 bases stayed unmatched. This CDR3 region has 14 residues. CDR1 and CDR2 (germline): SGHNT, YYREEE (reference sequence). The gene calls are TRBV5-4 and TRBJ2-5; 8 positions match TRBD2. The origin of this receptor is a man in his forties or fifties with urothelial cancer. The material sequenced was PBMCs, taken around atezolizumab (anti-PD-L1) treatment. CDR3 amino acids: CASSNGGGTETQYF. CDR3 bases: TGTGCCAGCAGCAACGGCGGGGGGACCGAGACCCAGTACTTC. The complete variable domain, with remaining parts taken from reference TRBV5-4 and TRBJ2-5, reads ETGVTQSPTHLIKTRGQQVTLRCSSQSGHNTVSWYQQALGQGPQFIFQYYREEENGRGNFPPRFSGLQFPNYSSELNVNALELDDSALYLCASSNGGGTETQYFGPGTRLLVL.